What follows is one T cell receptor (beta chain) and its context. This sample was included in a study of T cells after yellow fever vaccination. Study information: Preparation of fractions with low cell numbers was performed using SMART-Seq v4 Ultra Low Input.

TCRdb ran MiXCR on the 5' RACE reads and lists one entry per CDR3 protein. The data hold hundreds of thousands of distinct CDR3 sequences, with approximately 13% observed a single time. V gave up 6 bases and J gave up 9 bases, with 9 bases separating them. This CDR3 spans 11 amino acids. The chain links TRBV12-3 or TRBV12-4 to TRBJ2-1; tentative D call: TRBD2 (5 bases). The clonotype was recovered from a man in his thirties or forties who received the YFV17D yellow fever vaccine. The material was PBMCs, obtained on the day of the yellow fever booster vaccination. Written as DNA, the CDR3 is TGTGCCAGCAGCCGAGCGGTTGAGCAGTTCTTC. Amino acids: CASSRAVEQFF.